This entry lists 7 T cell receptor beta chains sequenced from one sample in a study of blood T cell repertoires in COVID-19 (TCRdb year 2020). The library was built by means of the immunoSEQ multiplex PCR assay. TCRdb provides this immuneACCESS table in a form limited to in-frame rearrangements. Some clones are lacking; in checked studies, under half of them reflect an unresolved V gene, and why the rest are absent is not known. Counted in this sample were under 200,000 clones; around nine tenths of them appeared once. 10% of the sample comes from the top ten. The specimen was peripheral blood. Source of these receptors: a woman in her sixties or seventies with COVID-19, enrolled during active disease.

This clone appeared once. J is TRBJ2-1 and V is TRBV5-1; TRBD1 aligns across 9 bases. The J segment lost 4 bases and the V segment lost 0 bases, leaving 2 bases of the junction unmatched. Germline CDR1 and CDR2: SGHRS and YFSETQ. The CDR3 is 15 residues long. The CDR3 DNA follows: TGCGCCAGCAGCTTGGGACAGGGGGGTTACAATGAGCAGTTCTTC. Its protein is CASSLGQGGYNEQFF.

As for this clone: At the DNA level, this CDR3 is encoded by other sequences in the same sample as well. This rearrangement joins TRBV5-1 to TRBJ1-4, with 9 bases that match TRBD1. The CDR3 consists of 14 residues. Germline CDR1 SGHRS, CDR2 YFSETQ. V lost 2 bases to trimming and J lost 8 bases; unmatched junction nucleotides: 4. DNA for the CDR3: TGCGCCAGCAGCTTCGGACAGGGGAACGAAAAACTGTTTTTT. It translates to CASSFGQGNEKLFF.

This chain joins TRBV5-8 and TRBJ1-1; 7 bases match TRBD1. V dropped 0 bases and J dropped 11; count of bases not matched to a gene: 19. CDR3 length equals 17 residues. The V gene's germline CDR1 is SGHTS and CDR2 YDEGEE. Here the CDR3 reads CASSLVLQGLLPRRAFF. The CDR3 region has the DNA TGTGCCAGCAGCTTGGTCCTACAGGGGTTACTTCCCCGCCGTGCTTTCTTT. The variable domain in full, with the rest retrieved from reference TRBV5-8 and TRBJ1-1, is EAGVTQSPTHLIKTRGQQATLRCSPISGHTSVYWYQQALGLGLQFLLWYDEGEERNRGNFPPRFSGRQFPNYSSELNVNALELEDSALYLCASSLVLQGLLPRRAFFGQGTRLTVV.

This chain links TRBV3-1 (or the pseudogene TRBV3-2) with TRBJ2-1, with D maybe TRBD2 (7 bases). The CDR3 covers 15 residues. The V end was cut by 0 bases, the J end by 5 bases, with 11 bases between. Germline values: CDR1 LGHDT, CDR2 YNNKEL (reference sequence). For the CDR3, the DNA is TGTGCCAGCAGCCAAGACCCGGGGGGCCACAATGAGCAGTTCTTC. This encodes CASSQDPGGHNEQFF.

This chain uses TRBV27 with TRBJ2-2; weak D call: TRBD1 (6 bases). The CDR3 runs 15 residues. Germline V gene lookup returns CDR1 MNHEY and CDR2 SMNVEV (reference sequence). The germline V and J ends were trimmed by 7 bases and 0 bases, with 12 bases remaining between them. In DNA, the CDR3 is TGTGCCAGCAATTTTGGGGGCCCGAACACCGGGGAGCTGTTTTTT. It specifies CASNFGGPNTGELFF.

This clone was seen once. V usage is TRBV3-1 (or the pseudogene TRBV3-2) and J usage is TRBJ2-5; possible D gene TRBD1, 7 bases. V shed 3 bases and J shed 3 bases, with 8 bases lying between them. The CDR3 is made up of 13 amino acids. Germline lookup yields CDR1 LGHDT and CDR2 YNNKEL (reference sequence). CDR3 residues: CASSHRGEETQYF. The CDR3 coding sequence is TGTGCCAGCAGCCACAGGGGGGAAGAGACCCAGTACTTC.

This clone is a singleton in its sample. The chain employs TRBV2 and TRBJ1-5; 7 bases are shared with TRBD1. V trimming: 5 bases; J trimming: 1 base; junction bases outside the gene matches: 2. CDR3 length: 14 amino acids. CDR1 and CDR2 from the germline V gene are SNHLY and FYNNEI. The CDR3: CASSSGQSNQPQHF. The DNA of the CDR3 is TGTGCCAGCAGTTCGGGACAGAGCAATCAGCCCCAGCATTTT.